This is a list of T cell receptor beta chains from one sample in a study of T cells in Graves' hyperthyroidism and ophthalmopathy. TCRdb processed the multiplex PCR reads anew with MiXCR; each CDR3 protein has one entry. The sample has roughly 660,000 distinct CDR3 sequences, around a sixth seen once; the top ten hold about a sixth. The sequencing sample was made of blood. These receptors were collected from a man aged 50 or older with Graves' hyperthyroidism. Both conserved end residues are part of each CDR3. The D gene is left open where the match is weak. Expanded clones are given a class, and other clones once, few, many or no size at all.

V gene	J gene	CDR3 length	clone size	D gene	CDR3 protein	CDR3 DNA
TRBV7-2	TRBJ2-2	14	few	.	CASSSYSIAGELFF	TGTGCCAGCAGCAGCTACAGTATTGCCGGGGAGCTGTTTTTT
TRBV18	TRBJ2-1	12	few	.	CASSSLGDEQFF	TGTGCCAGCTCGTCCCTAGGGGATGAGCAGTTCTTC
TRBV9	TRBJ2-7	16	few	TRBD2	CASSPSGRASGYEQYF	TGTGCCAGCAGCCCTAGCGGGAGGGCCTCGGGCTACGAGCAGTACTTC
TRBV7-9	TRBJ2-2	15	few	.	CASRIAEQNTGELFF	TGTGCCAGCAGGATAGCGGAGCAGAACACCGGGGAGCTGTTTTTT
TRBV12-3/TRBV12-4	TRBJ2-5	13	many	.	CASSHRLQETQYF	TGTGCCAGCAGCCACAGACTCCAAGAGACCCAGTACTTC
TRBV6-1	TRBJ1-3	14	.	.	CASSHGTDGNTIYF	TGTGCCAGCAGCCACGGGACCGATGGAAACACCATATATTTT
TRBV10-1	TRBJ1-3	19	few	.	CASSWEQTQRRFSGNTIYF	TGCGCCAGCAGTTGGGAACAGACACAGCGGCGCTTCTCTGGAAACACCATATATTTT
TRBV19	TRBJ2-1	14	.	.	CASSLGLPKGEQFF	TGTGCCAGTAGTTTAGGACTACCGAAGGGTGAGCAGTTCTTC
TRBV10-3	TRBJ1-1	13	few	.	CAIKGERGAEAFF	TGTGCCATCAAAGGGGAGAGGGGAGCTGAAGCTTTCTTT
TRBV19	TRBJ1-1	15	many	.	CATLPSDALNTEAFF	TGTGCCACCTTACCTTCGGACGCTCTAAACACTGAAGCTTTCTTT
TRBV14	TRBJ2-7	15	many	.	CASSQVGDPFYEQYF	TGTGCCAGCAGCCAGGTTGGAGACCCATTCTACGAGCAGTACTTC
TRBV3-1	TRBJ1-4	12	.	.	CASSPAGEKLFF	TGTGCCAGCAGCCCCGCGGGTGAAAAACTGTTTTTT
TRBV28	TRBJ2-5	15	many	.	CASTTHAGTQETQYF	TGTGCCAGCACCACCCATGCCGGGACCCAAGAGACCCAGTACTTC
TRBV27	TRBJ2-7	17	many	TRBD1	CASSLRFDGQGSYEQYF	TGTGCCAGCAGTTTGCGGTTCGATGGACAGGGGTCCTACGAGCAGTACTTC
TRBV4-1	TRBJ1-1	12	many	.	CASSRPGTEAFF	TGTGCCAGCAGCCGCCCGGGCACTGAAGCTTTCTTT
TRBV30	TRBJ2-7	14	many	TRBD2	CAWSVSGRDYEQYF	TGTGCCTGGAGTGTATCCGGGAGGGACTACGAGCAGTACTTC